These 22 T cell receptor beta chains were all obtained from the same sample, sequenced in a study of T cells in Graves' hyperthyroidism and ophthalmopathy. Amplification yielded TCR beta CDR3 regions, with RNA transcripts as the source. HTBI primers drove first-round RT-PCR of the TCR CDR3. TCRdb reanalysed the multiplex PCR reads using MiXCR and keeps one entry per CDR3 protein. In the table there are 800,000 or so distinct CDR3 sequences, 38% of which are singletons. Sequences were obtained from blood. These receptors originate from a man aged 18 to 30 with Graves' hyperthyroidism.

The chain recombines TRBV5-1 with TRBJ1-1; unclear D gene. The CDR3 sequence is 16 residues long. Germline CDR1 and CDR2: SGHRS and YFSETQ. Between the trimmed V and J ends, which lost 1 base and 6 bases, there was a span of 19 bases. CDR3 sequence (DNA): TGCGCCAGCAGCTTGATACGGCAGACTGGGGATGCTGAAGCTTTCTTT. This translates into CASSLIRQTGDAEAFF.

This clonotype has ten or more counts. The CDR3 DNA follows: TGTGCCAGCAGGGGGACGGTGAACACTGAAGCTTTCTTT. It specifies CASRGTVNTEAFF. The chain combines TRBV2 with TRBJ1-1; TRBD1 is a possible D gene (5 bases). V was shortened by 6 bases and J by 0 bases, with 8 bases between the two germline ends. Germline CDR1 and CDR2: SNHLY and FYNNEI. The CDR3 sequence is 13 residues long.

This rearrangement joins TRBV10-3 to TRBJ2-5, with TRBD2 matching over 7 bases. Germline-derived CDR1 and CDR2 are ENHRY and SYGVKD. This CDR3 has 19 residues. Germline trimming cut 3 bases from V and 4 bases from J; bases unmatched to any gene: 20. The CDR3 coding sequence is TGTGCCATCAGTGATCAGTGGGGTGGAGTGGCGGGAGTGGGAGAGACCCAGTACTTC. Amino acid sequence: CAISDQWGGVAGVGETQYF.

Comments on this clonotype: Because it lacks the conserved phenylalanine or tryptophan at the end, this CDR3 is likely a read error. The genes are TRBV3-1 and TRBJ1-1, with no clear D. Trimming cost V 1 base and J 1 base, with 4 bases left between them. This CDR3 has 13 amino acids. Germline values: CDR1 LGHDT, CDR2 YNNKEL (reference sequence). CDR3 sequence: CASSQAQNTEAFS. In nucleotides, the CDR3 is TGTGCCAGCAGCCAAGCACAGAACACTGAAGCTTTCTCT.

This clonotype was observed at least ten times. The chain carries TRBV7-6 and TRBJ2-7; 10 bases map to TRBD2. Losses at the gene ends were 0 bases for V and 3 bases for J; bases not matched to a gene: 2. The CDR3 is made up of 15 amino acids. The V gene's germline CDR1 is SGHVS and CDR2 FNYEAQ. Here the CDR3 DNA reads TGTGCCAGCAGCTTAGCGCCTAGCGGGAGCTACGAGCAGTACTTC. Translation: CASSLAPSGSYEQYF. Complete variable domain (other parts from reference TRBV7-6 and TRBJ2-7): GAGVSQSPRYKVTKRGQDVALRCDPISGHVSLYWYRQALGQGPEFLTYFNYEAQQDKSGLPNDRFSAERPEGSISTLTIQRTEQRDSAMYRCASSLAPSGSYEQYFGPGTRLTVT.

This clonotype was recorded many times. V and J are TRBV19 and TRBJ1-6; a weak D match, TRBD1 (6 bases). The germline gives CDR1 LNHDA, CDR2 SQIVND (reference sequence). The length of the CDR3 is 14 residues. V was pared by 6 bases and J by 8 bases, with 14 bases between. CDR3 nucleotide sequence: TGTGCCAGTAGCCAGACATCAGGGGATTCACCCCTCCACTTT. Its protein is CASSQTSGDSPLHF. The entire variable domain, with the rest obtained from reference TRBV19 and TRBJ1-6, is as follows: DGGITQSPKYLFRKEGQNVTLSCEQNLNHDAMYWYRQDPGQGLRLIYYSQIVNDFQKGDIAEGYSVSREKKESFPLTVTSAQKNPTAFYLCASSQTSGDSPLHFGNGTRLTVT.

This clonotype appeared a single time. V and J are TRBV20-1 and TRBJ2-2; TRBD1 agrees at 9 bases. Trimming took 1 base from V and 5 from J; bases not matched to a gene: 8. Looked up from germline, CDR1 is DFQATT and CDR2 is SNEGSKA (reference sequence). This CDR3 has 16 residues. CDR3 protein: CSARVGDRDWTGELFF. Written as DNA, the CDR3 is TGCAGTGCTAGAGTGGGGGACAGGGATTGGACCGGGGAGCTGTTTTTT.

This clonotype was recorded many times. This CDR3 is CASSLTYPSYEQYF. CDR3 bases: TGTGCCAGCAGCTTAACTTATCCATCCTACGAGCAGTACTTC. V is TRBV7-8 and J is TRBJ2-7; D gene unclear. The CDR3 has 14 amino acids. Germline values: CDR1 SGHVS, CDR2 FQNEAQ. V was pared by 2 bases and J by 1 base, with 9 bases between.

V is TRBV24-1 and J is TRBJ2-5; 7 bases line up with TRBD1. Germline CDR1 is KGHDR and CDR2 is SFDVKD. V lost 8 bases and J lost 2; bases outside the gene matches: 1. The CDR3 is 12 amino acids. The CDR3 DNA follows: TGTGCCACCAAGGGGGCACAAGAGACCCAGTACTTC. This sequence encodes CATKGAQETQYF.

This clonotype was recorded a few times. J is TRBJ2-7 and V is TRBV7-2, with D perhaps TRBD1 (6 bases). V lost 3 bases, J lost 0 bases, and 12 bases lay in between. The CDR3 has 15 amino acids. Germline V lookup: CDR1 SGHTA, CDR2 FQGNSA. The DNA for the CDR3 is TGTGCCAGCAGCTTGGTCATGGACAGCTCCTACGAGCAGTACTTC. Translation: CASSLVMDSSYEQYF.

Concerning this clonotype itself: A much bigger clone sits one base away, suggesting this may be a read error. V gene TRBV11-2 combines with J gene TRBJ2-7; tentatively, D is TRBD2 (6 bases). The CDR3 is 14 residues long. Trimming took 5 bases from V and 5 from J, leaving 16 bases between them. Germline V lookup: CDR1 SGHAT, CDR2 FQNNGV. The CDR3 loop is CASSPHAWEDEQYF. The CDR3 region has the DNA TGTGCCAGCAGCCCTCACGCATGGGAGGACGAGCAGTACTTC.

The table lists this clonotype with a few counts. Sequence at one end of the junction differs from germline and may be a read error. V gene TRBV7-8 combines with J gene TRBJ2-7; weak D call: TRBD1 (5 bases). Germline V gene data show CDR1 as SGHVS and CDR2 as FQNEAQ. There are 13 residues in the CDR3. Here the CDR3 DNA reads TGCGCCAGCAGCCAAGAACAGGTCTACGAGCAGTACTTC. This sequence encodes CASSQEQVYEQYF.

There are a few counts of this clonotype. The rearrangement uses TRBV20-1 and TRBJ2-7; a possible D gene is TRBD1 (5 bases). V was cut by 3 bases and J by 4 bases, with 13 bases left in between. Germline CDR1 DFQATT, CDR2 SNEGSKA (reference sequence). CDR3 length: 13 amino acids. CDR3 nucleotide sequence: TGCAGTGCTAGTGCCAGGGCGGTATACGAGCAGTACTTC. Its translation is CSASARAVYEQYF.

About this clonotype: The junction shows a germline mismatch at one end, possibly a read error. The chain uses TRBV9 and TRBJ1-2; D is ambiguous. Germline V CDR1 and CDR2: SGDLS, YYNGEE. CDR3 size: 13 residues. CDR3 DNA: TGTGCCGGCAGCGTAGATGGGAACTATGGCTACACCTTC. It codes for CAGSVDGNYGYTF. Combining the CDR3 with reference TRBV9 and TRBJ1-2 gives the whole variable domain DSGVTQTPKHLITATGQRVTLRCSPRSGDLSVYWYQQSLDQGLQFLIQYYNGEERAKGNILERFSAQQFPDLHSELNLSSLELGDSALYFCAGSVDGNYGYTFGSGTRLTVV.

The chain combines TRBV5-1 with TRBJ2-2; 8 nucleotides align to TRBD1. The length of the CDR3 is 16 residues. Losses at the gene ends were 4 bases for V and 4 bases for J; bases not matched to a gene: 9. Germline loops: CDR1 SGHRS, CDR2 YFSETQ. As DNA, the CDR3 is TGCGCCAGCAGCCCGATGCAGGGGGCATCCACCGGGGAGCTGTTTTTT. This codes for CASSPMQGASTGELFF.

V is TRBV19 and J is TRBJ2-3; maybe TRBD2 (5 bases). CDR3 length: 14 amino acids. V lost 2 bases, J lost 0 bases, and 6 bases lay in between. Germline values: CDR1 LNHDA, CDR2 SQIVND (reference sequence). DNA for the CDR3: TGTGCCAGTAGTATACCGGGGAGCACAGATACGCAGTATTTT. Its translation is CASSIPGSTDTQYF.

CDR3 sequence: CASSPLEGVTYEQYF. The CDR3 DNA is TGTGCCAGCAGTCCCCTCGAGGGGGTAACCTACGAGCAGTACTTC. The chain joins TRBV2 to TRBJ2-7; a weak D match, TRBD1 (6 bases). Deletions cut 5 bases from V and 2 bases from J, with 16 bases between. Germline CDR1 reads SNHLY; CDR2 reads FYNNEI. There are 15 residues in the CDR3. Full variable domain (rest looked up from reference TRBV2 and TRBJ2-7): EPEVTQTPSHQVTQMGQEVILRCVPISNHLYFYWYRQILGQKVEFLVSFYNNEISEKSEIFDDQFSVERPDGSNFTLKIRSTKLEDSAMYFCASSPLEGVTYEQYFGPGTRLTVT.

The chain has TRBV12-3 or TRBV12-4 and TRBJ1-1; no clear D gene. The CDR3 covers 16 residues. Between the trimmed V and J ends, which lost 3 bases and 0 bases, there was a span of 14 bases. The CDR3 loop reads CASSLGSSRVNTEAFF. In nucleotides, the CDR3 is TGTGCCAGCAGTTTGGGTTCTTCGAGGGTGAACACTGAAGCTTTCTTT.

Only a few counts were recorded for this clonotype. For the CDR3, the DNA is TGTGCCAGCAGCCTTAGCGGGAGGGCCATGGGGACCGGGGAGCTGTTTTTT. This translates into CASSLSGRAMGTGELFF. The gene calls are TRBV11-2 and TRBJ2-2; 11 nucleotides agree with TRBD2. Trimming cost V 5 bases and J 5 bases; bases outside gene matches: 10. CDR1 and CDR2 from the germline V gene are SGHAT and FQNNGV. The CDR3 loop spans 17 amino acids.

This clonotype was counted at least ten times. The rearrangement joins TRBV20-1 to TRBJ1-2; 8 bases align to TRBD1. CDR3 size: 12 residues. Per the germline V gene, CDR1 is DFQATT and CDR2 is SNEGSKA (reference sequence). V shed 5 bases, J shed 6 bases, and the junction held 5 bases outside the gene matches. The CDR3 DNA is TGCAGTGCTGGCGGGACAGGAGATGGCTACACCTTC. This encodes CSAGGTGDGYTF.

This sequence joins TRBV9 and TRBJ1-4; no clear D gene. Trimming took off 0 bases at V and 6 bases at J, with 12 bases between the two ends. Germline V gives CDR1 SGDLS, CDR2 YYNGEE. This CDR3 spans 15 amino acids. DNA for the CDR3: TGTGCCAGCAGCGTAGAGGGATCATCTTATGAAAAACTGTTTTTT. Amino acid sequence: CASSVEGSSYEKLFF.

This clonotype was picked up many times. The rearrangement uses TRBV12-3 or TRBV12-4 and TRBJ1-1; D gene ambiguous. The ends were cut back, 6 bases at V and 1 base at J, with 9 bases in the middle. The CDR3 consists of 13 residues. The CDR3 bases are TGTGCCAGCAGGACGACAACGAACACTGAAGCTTTCTTT. Protein: CASRTTTNTEAFF.